The 21 T cell receptor beta chains reported below all come from one sample, sequenced in a study of neurological immune-mediated disorders. TCRdb re-analysed the 5' RACE reads in MiXCR, keeping a single row per CDR3 protein. The data show some 89,000 distinct CDR3 sequences, approximately 4.6% seen once. Stated time point: longitudinal time-point 3. The sequencing sample was made of PBMCs. Source of these receptors: a woman aged 55 to 70 with multiple sclerosis.

This clonotype has a count of ten or more. V is TRBV27 and J is TRBJ1-2; D remains ambiguous. Trimming removed 3 bases from V and 4 bases from J, with 12 bases in between. The germline V gene has CDR1 MNHEY and CDR2 SMNVEV (reference sequence). The CDR3 is made up of 14 amino acids. This chain's CDR3 is CASSFLGKGYGYTF. The CDR3 DNA reads as TGTGCCAGCAGTTTTCTCGGTAAAGGCTATGGCTACACCTTC.

In its sample, this clonotype was seen many times. The chain links TRBV12-3 or TRBV12-4 to TRBJ2-2; 7 nucleotides agree with TRBD1. The J segment lost 6 bases and the V segment lost 7 bases, leaving 14 bases of the junction unmatched. This CDR3 has 16 residues. The CDR3 reads CASTLGSGQLAGELFF. The CDR3 nucleotides read TGTGCCAGCACCCTTGGTTCGGGACAGCTTGCCGGGGAGCTGTTTTTT.

This clonotype was observed at least ten times. This CDR3 is CATSDPKQGYNEQFF. The CDR3 bases are TGTGCCACCAGTGACCCTAAACAGGGTTACAATGAGCAGTTCTTC. The V call is TRBV24-1, the J call TRBJ2-1; tentatively, D is TRBD1 (6 bases). The CDR3 covers 15 residues. Germline V lookup: CDR1 KGHDR, CDR2 SFDVKD. Between the trimmed V and J ends, which lost 4 bases and 4 bases, there was a span of 13 bases.

Many counts were recorded for this clonotype. In DNA form, the CDR3 reads TGTGCCAGCAGCAACGCCTTTGACAGGGGGCACACTGAAGCTTTCTTT. Translated: CASSNAFDRGHTEAFF. This sequence joins TRBV7-8 and TRBJ1-1; TRBD1 matches 10 bases. The germline V gene encodes CDR1 SGHVS and CDR2 FQNEAQ. The CDR3 has 16 amino acids. After removal of 5 bases from V and 3 bases from J, the junction contained 9 bases not matched to a gene.

This clonotype was counted ten times or more. This sequence joins TRBV20-1 and TRBJ1-2; maybe TRBD1 (5 bases). CDR1 DFQATT and CDR2 SNEGSKA come from the germline V gene (reference sequence). Trimming pared 5 bases from V and 7 bases from J, leaving 17 bases between. This CDR3 has 13 residues. This chain's CDR3 is CSAETALLGGYTF. The CDR3 DNA is TGCAGTGCTGAGACAGCCCTACTTGGTGGCTACACCTTC.

This clonotype has a count of ten or more. One end of the junction is discordant with germline, which a read error may explain. The V gene is TRBV5-1, the J gene TRBJ1-2; no firm D call. The CDR3 runs 14 residues. Germline V gene data show CDR1 as SGHRS and CDR2 as YFSETQ. Written as DNA, the CDR3 is TGCGCCAGCAGTTTGGAACCGGGAAGCCGGGGCTACACCTTC. As protein: CASSLEPGSRGYTF.

This clonotype was seen ten or more times. V and J are TRBV5-1 and TRBJ1-3; D not certain. Germline loops: CDR1 SGHRS, CDR2 YFSETQ. The CDR3 is 13 amino acids. V shed 7 bases and J shed 4 bases, with 12 bases lying between them. The CDR3 region is CASGSEVGNTIYF. The CDR3 DNA reads TGCGCCAGCGGTTCCGAAGTCGGAAACACCATATATTTT.

This clonotype was recorded at least ten times. CDR3 loop: CASSYKVLSPYNSPLHF. The DNA of the CDR3 is TGTGCCAGCAGTTACAAGGTCTTATCCCCCTATAATTCACCCCTCCACTTT. The V and J genes are TRBV6-5 and TRBJ1-6; D not certain. This CDR3 has 17 amino acids. Germline V gene lookup returns CDR1 MNHEY and CDR2 SVGAGI. V lost 2 bases, J lost 2 bases, and 13 bases lay in between.

There are many counts of this clonotype. The V gene is TRBV6-1, the J gene TRBJ2-7; 12 positions agree with TRBD2. Germline V gives CDR1 MNHNS, CDR2 SASEGT. The CDR3 is 16 residues long. Trimming cost V 3 bases and J 4 bases; bases outside gene matches: 7. The CDR3: CASSDQLAGGMYEQYF. The DNA of the CDR3 is TGTGCCAGCAGTGACCAGCTAGCGGGGGGGATGTACGAGCAGTACTTC.

In this sample, this clonotype turned up many times. The chain links TRBV4-2 to TRBJ2-1, with a weak D call TRBD2 (6 bases). CDR3 length: 16 residues. Germline V CDR1 and CDR2: LGHNA, YNFKEQ. V was pared by 3 bases and J by 8 bases, with 20 bases between. The CDR3 nucleotides are TGTGCCAGCAGCCAGGACCCGGGACTGGGCGGAGATGAGCAGTTCTTC. This sequence encodes CASSQDPGLGGDEQFF.

The V gene is TRBV5-6, the J gene TRBJ1-6, with D unresolved. V was trimmed by 0 bases and J by 2 bases, leaving 12 bases between them. Germline CDR1 and CDR2: SGHDT and YYEEEE. CDR3 length: 17 residues. The CDR3 protein is CASSLGPYFPYNSPLHF. CDR3 nucleotides: TGTGCCAGCAGCTTGGGCCCATATTTCCCCTATAATTCACCCCTCCACTTT.

This clonotype was detected many times. Here the CDR3 DNA reads TGTGCCAGCAGTACAGGGGCGAACACCGGGGAGCTGTTTTTT. The encoded protein is CASSTGANTGELFF. The V and J genes are TRBV2 and TRBJ2-2; TRBD1 aligns across 7 bases. The V segment lost 5 bases and the J segment 0 bases; nucleotides outside the gene matches: 0. Germline CDR1 SNHLY, CDR2 FYNNEI. This CDR3 region has 14 residues. The entire variable domain, with the rest obtained from reference TRBV2 and TRBJ2-2, is as follows: EPEVTQTPSHQVTQMGQEVILRCVPISNHLYFYWYRQILGQKVEFLVSFYNNEISEKSEIFDDQFSVERPDGSNFTLKIRSTKLEDSAMYFCASSTGANTGELFFGEGSRLTVL.

This clonotype occurred many times. The chain recombines TRBV5-6 with TRBJ1-5; a possible D gene is TRBD1 (5 bases). Trimming left V 6 bases short and J 2 bases short, with 12 bases between. Germline-derived CDR1 and CDR2 are SGHDT and YYEEEE. The CDR3 consists of 14 residues. The CDR3 nucleotides are TGTGCCAGCACCCTGGGGGACCGCAATCAGCCCCAGCATTTT. It yields the protein CASTLGDRNQPQHF.

This chain joins TRBV19 and TRBJ1-1; a weak D match, TRBD1 (5 bases). V was trimmed by 9 bases and J by 1 base, leaving 18 bases between them. The CDR3 sequence is 15 residues long. Looked up from germline, CDR1 is LNHDA and CDR2 is SQIVND (reference sequence). CDR3 bases: TGTGCCAGCGCCCCGGACGGACAACGGAACACTGAAGCTTTCTTT. Amino acids: CASAPDGQRNTEAFF. Based on the CDR3 plus reference TRBV19 and TRBJ1-1, the full variable domain is DGGITQSPKYLFRKEGQNVTLSCEQNLNHDAMYWYRQDPGQGLRLIYYSQIVNDFQKGDIAEGYSVSREKKESFPLTVTSAQKNPTAFYLCASAPDGQRNTEAFFGQGTRLTVV.

This clonotype was counted at least ten times. The chain carries TRBV24-1 and TRBJ2-2; D unresolved. Germline lookup yields CDR1 KGHDR and CDR2 SFDVKD. V lost 6 bases, J lost 1 base, and 8 bases lay in between. The CDR3 contains 14 residues. CDR3 DNA: TGTGCCACCAGTCTTCCGGGGAACACCGGGGAGCTGTTTTTT. Translated, it gives CATSLPGNTGELFF.

In this sample, this clonotype turned up many times. This chain joins TRBV19 and TRBJ1-5; possibly TRBD1 for D (5 bases). Looked up from germline, CDR1 is LNHDA and CDR2 is SQIVND (reference sequence). Between the trimmed V and J ends, which lost 3 bases and 4 bases, there was a span of 10 bases. This CDR3 has 14 amino acids. The CDR3: CASSIPRQNQPQHF. In DNA, the CDR3 is TGTGCCAGTAGTATTCCTCGACAGAATCAGCCCCAGCATTTT.

Many counts were recorded for this clonotype. The chain uses TRBV3-1 and TRBJ2-5; D gene ambiguous. The CDR3 consists of 14 residues. Germline V gene lookup returns CDR1 LGHDT and CDR2 YNNKEL (reference sequence). V was shortened by 7 bases and J by 0 bases, with 12 bases between the two germline ends. The CDR3 DNA sequence: TGTGCCAGCAAGCAGGAACTTTACCAAGAGACCCAGTACTTC. Translation gives CASKQELYQETQYF.

This clonotype was seen many times. The gene calls are TRBV29-1 and TRBJ2-5; 9 bases line up with TRBD1. Germline loops: CDR1 SQVTM, CDR2 ANQGSEA. This CDR3 spans 13 amino acids. J lost 6 bases, V lost 3 bases, and 5 bases had no gene match. The CDR3: CSVEPGQGKTQYF. CDR3 bases: TGCAGCGTTGAGCCTGGACAGGGGAAGACCCAGTACTTC.

This clonotype was seen repeatedly, ten times or more. The J gene is TRBJ1-5, the V gene TRBV3-1; weak D call: TRBD1 (5 bases). V lost 1 base and J lost 2, with 9 bases in between. The CDR3 sequence is 15 residues long. Germline V gene data show CDR1 as LGHDT and CDR2 as YNNKEL (reference sequence). DNA of the CDR3: TGTGCCAGCAGCCAAGGACAGAACGGCAATCAGCCCCAGCATTTT. Amino acid sequence: CASSQGQNGNQPQHF.

This clonotype was seen ten or more times. This rearrangement joins TRBV2 to TRBJ1-5; maybe TRBD1 (5 bases). From germline, CDR1 is SNHLY and CDR2 FYNNEI. Trimming left V 3 bases short and J 7 bases short, with 10 bases between. This CDR3 region has 13 residues. For the CDR3, the DNA is TGTGCCAGCAGTGACCAGGGAGGCCAGCCCCAGCATTTT. Translated: CASSDQGGQPQHF.

This clonotype was recorded at least ten times. The chain links TRBV5-1 to TRBJ2-3, with 10 positions matching TRBD1. Per the germline V gene, CDR1 is SGHRS and CDR2 is YFSETQ. The ends lost 0 bases at V and 4 bases at J; junction bases unmatched: 8. The CDR3 runs to 17 residues. CDR3 in DNA: TGCGCCAGCAGCTTGGGACAGGGGGCCAAATGGGCAGATACGCAGTATTTT. It specifies CASSLGQGAKWADTQYF.